A single sample is the source of the 11 T cell receptor beta chains below, sequenced in a study of T cells in women clearing cervical HPV infection. Generated by immunoSEQ multiplex PCR, the TCRdb table keeps only in-frame clones and is missing some. Its clone listing holds about 41,000 clones. Sequencing was performed on blood buffy coat. The source of these receptors is a woman between 18 and 69 years old with a cervical HPV16 infection that either progressed to CIN3+ or cleared (not recorded which).

About this clone: The missing CDR3 end, 3 residues past where the read stops, is filled in from the germline J gene. The chain joins TRBV5-4 to TRBJ2-5; 12 bases fit TRBD1. V shed 0 bases and J 4 bases; nucleotides not matched to a gene: 1. Germline V gene lookup returns CDR1 SGHNT and CDR2 YYREEE (reference sequence). The CDR3 has 15 amino acids. CDR3 bases read: TGTGCCAGCAGCTTGGGGGACAGGGGGCTAGAGACC. It codes for CASSLGDRGLET. The whole CDR3 protein is CASSLGDRGLETQYF.

On this clone itself: The CDR3 goes on 3 residues after the read ends, and that part is filled in from the germline J gene. The chain uses TRBV29-1 and TRBJ1-4, with a weak D call TRBD1 (6 bases). With 2 bases removed from V and 8 bases from J, the gap between germline ends came to 15 bases. The CDR3 covers 14 residues. CDR1 is SQVTM, CDR2 ANQGSEA, per germline. Incomplete CDR3 DNA: TGCAGCGTTGAATCTGAGGGGGAAAGCGAAAAA. This encodes CSVESEGESEK. The whole CDR3 protein is CSVESEGESEKLFF. Variable domain in full (rest from reference TRBV29-1 and TRBJ1-4): SAVISQKPSRDICQRGTSLTIQCQVDSQVTMMFWYRQQPGQSLTLIATANQGSEATYESGFVIDKFPISRPNLTFSTLTVSNMSPEDSSIYLCSVESEGESEKLFFGSGTQLSVL.

A note on this clone: Coverage ceases 3 residues before the CDR3 finishes, and the germline J gene fills in the end. The V gene is TRBV5-4, the J gene TRBJ1-3; 7 bases match TRBD1. CDR1 is SGHNT and CDR2 is YYREEE in the germline V gene (reference sequence). The CDR3 is 14 residues long. Trimming took 4 bases from V and 5 from J; bases not matched to a gene: 6. This chain's CDR3 is CASSRQGWRNTIYF. The covered CDR3 bases are TGTGCCAGCAGCCGACAGGGTTGGCGAAACACC.

On this clone: The CDR3 end lies 3 residues beyond the end of the read and is filled in from the germline J gene. This chain uses TRBV19 with TRBJ2-1, with 8 bases identical to TRBD2. Unmatched junction bases numbered 0, after V lost 8 bases and J lost 6 bases. This CDR3 is built from 11 residues. Germline CDR1 LNHDA, CDR2 SQIVND (reference sequence). The CDR3: CASGTSNEQFF. The DNA read from the CDR3 is TGTGCCAGTGGGACTAGCAATGAG.

Remarks on this clone: Sequencing ends 3 residues short of the CDR3 end; the germline J gene provides the rest. The gene calls are TRBV10-1 and TRBJ2-2, with TRBD1 as a possible D gene (6 bases). V was pared by 7 bases and J by 0 bases, with 15 bases between. The CDR3 consists of 16 residues. Germline V gene lookup returns CDR1 WNHNN and CDR2 SYGVQD (reference sequence). Partial CDR3 DNA: TGCGCCAGCATCGAACGGGACACTTCGAACACCGGGGAG. The encoded protein is CASIERDTSNTGE. The entire CDR3 reads CASIERDTSNTGELFF.

Details on this clone: The read is 3 residues too short to cover the CDR3 end, so that end is filled in from the germline J gene. The genes are TRBV7-9 and TRBJ2-3; 8 bases map to TRBD2. CDR1 is SEHNR, CDR2 FQNEAQ, per germline (reference sequence). V was pared by 7 bases and J by 6 bases, with 12 bases of the junction left unmatched. This CDR3 is 15 amino acids long. CDR3 amino acids: CASTGRREEGDTQYF. The sequenced CDR3 bases are TGTGCCAGCACGGGTAGGCGGGAGGAAGGGGATACG.

As to this clone: Read sequence stops 3 residues before the CDR3 end, and the germline J gene provides the missing end. The chain is built from TRBV30 and TRBJ1-1, with D maybe TRBD1 (6 bases). The V gene's germline CDR1 is GTSNPN and CDR2 SVGIG (reference sequence). CDR3 size: 15 residues. V lost 5 bases, J lost 6 bases, and 22 bases lay in between. Incomplete CDR3 DNA: TGTGCCTGGGTCTGGGGACAACTCGAAGCCCCTGAA. Its translation is CAWVWGQLEAPE. The full-length CDR3 reads as CAWVWGQLEAPEAFF.

Comment on this clone: Read sequence stops 3 residues before the CDR3 end, and the germline J gene provides the missing end. The chain is built from TRBV11-3 and TRBJ1-6, with TRBD1 as a possible D gene (5 bases). Trimming left V 6 bases short and J 7 bases short, with 13 bases between. The germline V gene has CDR1 SGHNT and CDR2 YENEEA. This CDR3 region has 14 residues. The CDR3 DNA, read in part, is TGTGCCAGCAGTACCAGGGAAGTAAATTCACCC. Protein sequence: CASSTREVNSP. The entire CDR3 protein reads CASSTREVNSPLHF. The whole variable domain, remainder taken from reference TRBV11-3 and TRBJ1-6, is EAGVVQSPRYKIIEKKQPVAFWCNPISGHNTLYWYLQNLGQGPELLIRYENEEAVDDSQLPKDRFSAERLKGVDSTLKIQPAELGDSAVYLCASSTREVNSPLHFGNGTRLTVT.

Concerning this clone: The CDR3 end lies 3 residues beyond the end of the read and is filled in from the germline J gene. The V and J genes are TRBV7-9 and TRBJ2-7; 10 bases are a match to TRBD2. Trimming cost V 4 bases and J 5 bases; bases outside gene matches: 2. Germline V gene lookup returns CDR1 SEHNR and CDR2 FQNEAQ (reference sequence). CDR3 length: 13 amino acids. The CDR3 DNA, read in part, is TGTGCCAGCAGCTCAGCGGGAGGGGACGAG. This codes for CASSSAGGDE. The complete CDR3 sequence is CASSSAGGDEQYF.

Of note for this clone: With the read ending 3 residues before the CDR3 end, the germline J gene is used to fill in that end. The chain employs TRBV6-1 and TRBJ2-2; D is unclear. The CDR3 covers 15 residues. The germline V gene encodes CDR1 MNHNS and CDR2 SASEGT. V was shortened by 2 bases and J by 1 base, with 8 bases between the two germline ends. The DNA read from the CDR3 is TGTGCCAGCAGTGAACTAGTAGGGAACACCGGGGAG. Translation: CASSELVGNTGE. The full CDR3 sequence reads CASSELVGNTGELFF.

In regard to this clone: Read coverage stops 3 residues before the CDR3 terminus; the germline J gene supplies the remainder. This chain connects TRBV7-6 to TRBJ2-3; 12 nucleotides line up with TRBD2. Germline V gene sequence: CDR1 SGHVS, CDR2 FNYEAQ. This CDR3 contains 16 residues. CDR3 DNA, as far as it was read: TGTGCCAGCAGCTTAGTAGCTAGCGGGAGGGCGGTGGCG. Its translation: CASSLVASGRAVA. The complete CDR3 protein is CASSLVASGRAVAQYF.